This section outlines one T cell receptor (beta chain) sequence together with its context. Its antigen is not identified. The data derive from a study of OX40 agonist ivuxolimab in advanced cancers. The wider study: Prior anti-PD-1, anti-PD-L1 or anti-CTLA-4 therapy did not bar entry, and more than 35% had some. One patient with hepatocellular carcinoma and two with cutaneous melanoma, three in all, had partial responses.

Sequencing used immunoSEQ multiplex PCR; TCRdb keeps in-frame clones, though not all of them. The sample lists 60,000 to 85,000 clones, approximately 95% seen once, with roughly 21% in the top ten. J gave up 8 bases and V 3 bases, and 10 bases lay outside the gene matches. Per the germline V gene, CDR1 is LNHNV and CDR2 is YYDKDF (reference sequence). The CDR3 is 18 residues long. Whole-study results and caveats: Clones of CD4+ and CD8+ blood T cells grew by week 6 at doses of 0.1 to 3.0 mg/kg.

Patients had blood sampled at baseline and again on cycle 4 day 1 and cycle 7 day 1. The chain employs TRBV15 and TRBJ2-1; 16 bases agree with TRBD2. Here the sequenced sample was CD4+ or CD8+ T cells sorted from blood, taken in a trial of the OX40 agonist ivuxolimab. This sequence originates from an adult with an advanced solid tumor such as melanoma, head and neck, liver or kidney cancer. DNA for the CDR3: TGTGCCACCAGCAGCCCGGGACTAGCGGGAGGGCCTGACGATGAGCAGTTCTTC. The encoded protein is CATSSPGLAGGPDDEQFF.